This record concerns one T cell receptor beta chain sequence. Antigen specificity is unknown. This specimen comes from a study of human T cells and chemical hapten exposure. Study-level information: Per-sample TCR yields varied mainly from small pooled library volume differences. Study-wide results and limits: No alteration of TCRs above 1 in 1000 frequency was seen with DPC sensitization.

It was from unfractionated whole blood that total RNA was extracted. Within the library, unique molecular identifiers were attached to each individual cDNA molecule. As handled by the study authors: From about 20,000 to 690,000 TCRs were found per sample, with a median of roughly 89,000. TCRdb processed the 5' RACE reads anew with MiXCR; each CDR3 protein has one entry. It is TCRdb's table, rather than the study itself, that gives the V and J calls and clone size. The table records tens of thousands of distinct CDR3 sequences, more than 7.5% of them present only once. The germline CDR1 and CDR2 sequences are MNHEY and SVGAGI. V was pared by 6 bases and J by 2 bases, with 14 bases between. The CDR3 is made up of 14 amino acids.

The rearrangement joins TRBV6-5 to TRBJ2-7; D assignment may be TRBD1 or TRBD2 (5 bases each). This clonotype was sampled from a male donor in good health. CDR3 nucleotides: TGTGCCAGCAGCCCCGGGACGCTGACCTACGAGCAGTACTTC. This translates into CASSPGTLTYEQYF.